Sequencing of this T cell receptor beta chain was carried out in a study of blood T cell repertoires in COVID-19. Study details: Sources were T cells, B-cell-depleted T cells, or PBMCs; the material itself was cDNA or gDNA.

This CDR3 spans 14 amino acids. Per the germline V gene, CDR1 is LNHNV and CDR2 is YYDKDF (reference sequence). The V and J ends lost 7 bases and 2 bases, in that order; junction bases with no gene match: 1. This clone appeared a single time. The assay was immunoSEQ multiplex PCR, and TCRdb's table has in-frame clones only and misses some. The repertoire holds 200,000 to 250,000 clones, with 86% as singletons. The specimen was PBMCs or T cells enriched from blood (not recorded which). The receptor was derived from a woman aged 40 to 49 with acute COVID-19. This rearrangement joins TRBV15 to TRBJ2-2; 10 bases fit TRBD1. This CDR3 is CATTTGGNTGELFF. The CDR3 DNA sequence: TGTGCCACCACGACAGGGGGCAACACCGGGGAGCTGTTTTTT.